The clone carrying this TCR beta chain was picked up a small number of times. Its antigen is not identified. Germline and genes: mouse. The read halts 4 residues ahead of the CDR3 end, with the missing end drawn from the germline J gene. It was cDNA, reverse transcribed from extracted RNA, that served as the sequencing template. Clones were sequenced by immunoSEQ multiplex PCR, and TCRdb holds only the in-frame ones, with some missing. The repertoire consists of about 270,000 clones, none detected only once. Cell sorting was performed on pooled cutaneous lymph node cells with CD4, CD8alpha, NKG2D, NKG2ACE and other markers. This record comes from a study of CD8+ T cells in alopecia areata. The CDR3 length is 16 residues. Germline trimming cut 1 base from V and 0 bases from J; bases unmatched to any gene: 2. Germline values: CDR1 SNHLY, CDR2 FYNGKV (reference sequence). Study findings and constraints: Shared TCR sequences were less clear between patients than in mice, possibly partly from HLA diversity.

The chain has TRBV3 and TRBJ2-5; 9 bases fit TRBD2. This receptor was obtained from a C3H/HeJ mouse with alopecia areata. For the strain, the MHC haplotype given is H2-k. Sample: CD4+ T cells sorted from a lymph node. The covered CDR3 bases are TGTGCCAGCAGCTTAGTTGGGGGGGCGAACCAAGAC. This sequence encodes CASSLVGGANQD. The complete CDR3 protein is CASSLVGGANQDTQYF.